This TCR beta chain was sequenced during a study of T cells in tuberculosis. As for the study in general: In South Africa, adults with active tuberculosis were compared with IGRA-negative and latently infected IGRA-positive adolescents.

Some clones are missing from TCRdb's copy, which holds only in-frame ones; the method was immunoSEQ multiplex PCR. Among approximately 30,000 clones listed, about 85% were seen once. Details on this clone: The antigen is undetermined.

Germline V CDR1 and CDR2: SGHDT, YYEEEE. The CDR3 runs 14 residues. V was trimmed by 1 base and J by 7 bases, leaving 12 bases between them. General study findings and limits: A GMM-specific repertoire classifier reached approximately 90% accuracy, AUROC about 0.87.

The time point is: new active TB diagnosis, blood taken before or within 7 days of starting treatment. The sequence was collected from an adult with tuberculosis. Material: PBMCs, obtained at tuberculosis diagnosis. The chain combines TRBV5-6 with TRBJ1-5, with a weak D call TRBD1 (6 bases). Here the CDR3 DNA reads TGTGCCAGCAGCTTGCGAGGGGGGGGACAGCCCCAGCATTTT. This translates into CASSLRGGGQPQHF.